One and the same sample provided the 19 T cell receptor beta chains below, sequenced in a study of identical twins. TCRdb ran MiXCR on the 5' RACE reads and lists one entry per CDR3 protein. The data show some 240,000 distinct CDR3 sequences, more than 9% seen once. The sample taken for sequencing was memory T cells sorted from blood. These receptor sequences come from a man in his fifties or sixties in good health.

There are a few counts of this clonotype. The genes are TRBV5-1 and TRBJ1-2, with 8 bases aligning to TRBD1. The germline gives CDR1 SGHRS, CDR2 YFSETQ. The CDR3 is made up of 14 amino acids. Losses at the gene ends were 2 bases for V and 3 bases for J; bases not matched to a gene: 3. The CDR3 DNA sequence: TGCGCCAGCAGCTTCGGACAGGGCGACTATGGCTACACCTTC. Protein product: CASSFGQGDYGYTF.

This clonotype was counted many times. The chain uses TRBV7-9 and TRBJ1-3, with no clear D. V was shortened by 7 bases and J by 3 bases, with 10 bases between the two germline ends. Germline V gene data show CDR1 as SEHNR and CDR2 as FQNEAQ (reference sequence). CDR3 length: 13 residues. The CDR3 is CASTPWNGNTIYF. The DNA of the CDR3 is TGTGCCAGCACCCCGTGGAATGGAAACACCATATATTTT.

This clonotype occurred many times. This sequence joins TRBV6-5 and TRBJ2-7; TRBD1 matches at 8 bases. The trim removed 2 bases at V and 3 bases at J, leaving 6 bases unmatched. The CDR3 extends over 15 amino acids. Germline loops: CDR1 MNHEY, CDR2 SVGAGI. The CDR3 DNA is TGTGCCAGCAGTTACCGGACAGGGACCGGCTACGAGCAGTACTTC. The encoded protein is CASSYRTGTGYEQYF.

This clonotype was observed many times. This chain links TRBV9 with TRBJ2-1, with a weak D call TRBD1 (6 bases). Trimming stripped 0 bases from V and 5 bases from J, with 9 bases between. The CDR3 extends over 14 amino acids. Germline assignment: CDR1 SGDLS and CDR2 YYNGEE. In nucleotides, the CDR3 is TGTGCCAGCAGCGTAGGGGCAGGGGACAATGAGCAGTTCTTC. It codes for CASSVGAGDNEQFF.

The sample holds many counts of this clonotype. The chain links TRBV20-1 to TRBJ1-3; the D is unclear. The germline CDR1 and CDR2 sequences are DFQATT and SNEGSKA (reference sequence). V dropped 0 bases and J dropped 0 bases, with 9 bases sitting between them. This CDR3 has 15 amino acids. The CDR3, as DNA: TGCAGTGCTAGAGATCCAGGTGGCTCTGGAAACACCATATATTTT. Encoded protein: CSARDPGGSGNTIYF.

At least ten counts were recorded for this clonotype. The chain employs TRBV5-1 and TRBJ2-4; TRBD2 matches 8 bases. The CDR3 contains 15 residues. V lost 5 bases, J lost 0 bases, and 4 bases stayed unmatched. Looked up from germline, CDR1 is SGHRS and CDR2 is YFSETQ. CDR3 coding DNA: TGCGCCAGCAGTTCGGGAGGGCCAGCCAAAAACATTCAGTACTTC. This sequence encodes CASSSGGPAKNIQYF.

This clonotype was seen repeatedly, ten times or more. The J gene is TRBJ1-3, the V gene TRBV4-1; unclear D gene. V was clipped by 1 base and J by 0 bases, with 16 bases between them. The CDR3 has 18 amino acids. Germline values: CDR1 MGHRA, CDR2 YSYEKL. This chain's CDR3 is CASSQGLGRSLSGNTIYF. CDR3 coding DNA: TGCGCCAGCAGCCAAGGTCTCGGCAGGTCCCTCTCTGGAAACACCATATATTTT.

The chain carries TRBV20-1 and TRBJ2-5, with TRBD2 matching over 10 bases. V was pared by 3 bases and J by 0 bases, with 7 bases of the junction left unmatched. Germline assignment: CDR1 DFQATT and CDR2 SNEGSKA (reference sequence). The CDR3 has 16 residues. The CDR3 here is CSARLAGAGYQETQYF. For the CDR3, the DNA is TGCAGTGCTAGGCTAGCGGGGGCCGGGTACCAAGAGACCCAGTACTTC.

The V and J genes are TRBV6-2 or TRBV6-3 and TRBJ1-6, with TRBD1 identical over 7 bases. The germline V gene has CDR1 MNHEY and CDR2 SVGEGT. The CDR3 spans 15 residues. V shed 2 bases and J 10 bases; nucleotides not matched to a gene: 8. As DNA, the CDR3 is TGTGCCAGCAGTTACCCGGCCCCAGGGGGATCACCCCTCCACTTT. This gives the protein CASSYPAPGGSPLHF.

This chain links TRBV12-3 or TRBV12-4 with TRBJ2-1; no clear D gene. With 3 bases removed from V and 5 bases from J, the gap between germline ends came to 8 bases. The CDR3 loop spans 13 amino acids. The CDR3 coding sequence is TGTGCCAGCAGTTTTTATTCGGACAATGAGCAGTTCTTC. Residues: CASSFYSDNEQFF.

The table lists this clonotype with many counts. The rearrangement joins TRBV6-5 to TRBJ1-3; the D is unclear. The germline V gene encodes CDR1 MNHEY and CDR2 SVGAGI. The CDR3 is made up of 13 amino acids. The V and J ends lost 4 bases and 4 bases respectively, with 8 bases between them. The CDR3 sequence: CASSSRYGNTIYF. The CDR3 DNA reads TGTGCCAGCAGTTCCCGGTACGGAAACACCATATATTTT.

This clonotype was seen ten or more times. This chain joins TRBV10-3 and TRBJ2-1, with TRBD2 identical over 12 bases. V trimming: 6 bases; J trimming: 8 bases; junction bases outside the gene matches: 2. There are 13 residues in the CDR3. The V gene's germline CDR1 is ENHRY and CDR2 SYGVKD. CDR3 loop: CAIRRLAGDEQFF. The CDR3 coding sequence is TGTGCCATCAGACGACTAGCGGGGGATGAGCAGTTCTTC.

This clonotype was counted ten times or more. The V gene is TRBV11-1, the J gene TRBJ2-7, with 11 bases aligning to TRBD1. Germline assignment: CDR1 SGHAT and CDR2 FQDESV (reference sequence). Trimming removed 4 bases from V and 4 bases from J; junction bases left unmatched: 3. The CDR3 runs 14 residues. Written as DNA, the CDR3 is TGTGCCAGCAGCTCCGGACAGGGGGCTTACGAGCAGTACTTC. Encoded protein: CASSSGQGAYEQYF. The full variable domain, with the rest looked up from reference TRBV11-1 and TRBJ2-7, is EAEVAQSPRYKITEKSQAVAFWCDPISGHATLYWYRQILGQGPELLVQFQDESVVDDSQLPKDRFSAERLKGVDSTLKIQPAELGDSAMYLCASSSGQGAYEQYFGPGTRLTVT.

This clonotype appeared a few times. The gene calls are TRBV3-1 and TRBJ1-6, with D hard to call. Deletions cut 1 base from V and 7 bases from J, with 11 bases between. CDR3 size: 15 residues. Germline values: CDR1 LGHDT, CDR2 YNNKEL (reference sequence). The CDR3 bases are TGTGCCAGCAGCCAAGTCGAGGAAGTCAATTCACCCCTCCACTTT. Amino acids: CASSQVEEVNSPLHF.

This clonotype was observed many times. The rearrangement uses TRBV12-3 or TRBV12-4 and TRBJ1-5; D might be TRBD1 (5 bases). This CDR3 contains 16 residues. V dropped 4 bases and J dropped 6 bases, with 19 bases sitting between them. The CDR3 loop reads CASSSFGGKRGQPQHF. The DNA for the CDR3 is TGTGCCAGCAGTTCTTTTGGGGGAAAGCGGGGTCAGCCCCAGCATTTT.

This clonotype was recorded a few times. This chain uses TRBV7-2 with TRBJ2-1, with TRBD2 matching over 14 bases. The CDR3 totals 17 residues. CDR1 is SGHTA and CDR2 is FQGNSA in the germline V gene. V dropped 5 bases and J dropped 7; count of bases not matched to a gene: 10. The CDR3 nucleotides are TGTGCCAGCAGCATACTAGGACTAGCGGGGGGATGGAATGAGCAGTTCTTC. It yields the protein CASSILGLAGGWNEQFF.

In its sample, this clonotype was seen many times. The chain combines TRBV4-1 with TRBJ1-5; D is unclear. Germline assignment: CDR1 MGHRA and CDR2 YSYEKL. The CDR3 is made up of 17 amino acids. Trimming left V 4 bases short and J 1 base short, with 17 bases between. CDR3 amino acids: CASSLILLRQSNQPQHF. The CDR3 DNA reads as TGCGCCAGCAGCCTCATCCTGTTGAGACAAAGCAATCAGCCCCAGCATTTT.

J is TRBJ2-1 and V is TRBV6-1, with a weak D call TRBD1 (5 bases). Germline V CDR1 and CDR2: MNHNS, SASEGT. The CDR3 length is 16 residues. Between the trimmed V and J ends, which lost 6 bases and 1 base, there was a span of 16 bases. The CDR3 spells CASRKDSGMSYNEQFF. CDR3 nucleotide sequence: TGTGCCAGCAGGAAAGATTCAGGGATGTCCTACAATGAGCAGTTCTTC.

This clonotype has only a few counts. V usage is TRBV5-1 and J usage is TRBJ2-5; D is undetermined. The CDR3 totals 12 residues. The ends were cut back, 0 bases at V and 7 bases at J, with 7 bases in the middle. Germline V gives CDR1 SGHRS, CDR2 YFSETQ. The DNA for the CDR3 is TGCGCCAGCAGCTTGGATGCTGGGACCCAGTACTTC. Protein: CASSLDAGTQYF.